Sequencing of this T cell receptor (beta chain) was carried out in a study of T cell responses to AZD1222 COVID-19 vaccine (dated by TCRdb to 2020 to 2023). For the wider study: TCR sequencing was performed for roughly 250 trial participants, of whom roughly 200 were given two doses of AZD1222 and 26 were given two doses of MenACWY control vaccine. Trial participants were enrolled by age into 18-55, 56-69 and 70-plus year subgroups, with 148, 28 and 57 TCR-sequenced participants respectively.

What the research found in general, with its limitations: Because no day 14 peak-response samples were available, the repertoires could be characterized only after the peak T cell response. Spike-specific TCR breadth and depth rose significantly after two AZD1222 doses compared with day 0 and with MenACWY recipients. Conclusions about previously exposed vaccinees are limited, since just six AZD1222 recipients were seropositive for SARS-CoV-2 at baseline. The 56-69-year group was small, and its depth increase did not reach significance, likely because of low power. Reportedly, close to half of the unique spike-specific TCRs recognized epitopes lying outside the regions that are mutated in the B.1.351 and B.1.1.7 variants. Most participants were white British and females outnumbered males, and the authors suggested that clonal diversity may have been underestimated. The vaccine-associated CD4 TCRs covered the entire spike protein, and the dominant responses fell in regions 160-218 and 743-854.

In this sample, this clone turned up once. Which antigen it targets is not known. The input lacks base qualities; no much larger clone sits a single base away. The CDR3 regions of human TCRbeta chains were analyzed by immunosequencing. In the original analysis: TCRs in the repertoires were compared against a reference library of SARS-CoV-2-specific TCRs that had been generated with the MIRA antigen-specificity platform. Breadth meant the fraction of unique TCRs that were SARS-CoV-2-associated, whereas depth meant the fraction of total T cells that were SARS-CoV-2-associated. Each spike-specific TCR was assigned to its reactive spike region and to a CD4 or CD8 class using the MIRA data. Log10-transformed breadth and depth values were compared by one-way ANOVA with Sidak's multiple comparisons tests. The table comes from immuneACCESS by way of TCRdb, which keeps in-frame sequences with V and J called. Part of the clones is missing from these tables; in studies checked, under half for an unresolved V gene and the rest for unknown reasons. The V and J calls and clone size are taken from that table; D and trimming were inferred from the DNA. This sample lists more than 70,000 clones; 90% were detected once. Of the sample, 3% to 3.5% is held by the ten largest clones.

The time point label corresponds to: about 28 days (+/-7) after the second vaccine dose. AZD1222 recipients whose second dose came at about 4 weeks and those whose second dose came at about 12 weeks were combined into one group, since spike-specific TCR depth and breadth did not differ between the two schedules. Samples from vaccinated people were obtained from the UK trials COV001 and COV002, which included a single-blind randomized controlled phase 2/3 trial of AZD1222 (ChAdOx1 nCoV-19) in healthy adults. For TCRbeta chain sequencing, PBMC samples from trial participants were taken at day 0 and at day 28 after the second dose. The clonotype was recovered from an adult who received the AZD1222 COVID-19 vaccine. The sample here was peripheral blood, taken 28 days after the second AZD1222 dose.

The nucleotides are TGCGCCAGCAACCCCTCCCCGGGGGTAGCCTCGGAGACCCAGTACTTC. This gives the protein CASNPSPGVASETQYF. This chain is built from TRBV5-1 and TRBJ2-5, and perhaps TRBD2 as D gene, on 6 matching bases. CDR1 SGHRS and CDR2 YFSETQ are derived from the germline V gene. V sheds 6 bases and J sheds 5 bases, leaving 23 bases between their ends. The CDR3, from cysteine to phenylalanine, totals 16 residues. CDR3 DNA is the only sequence kept; it has 48 bases, read in frame from the first base.